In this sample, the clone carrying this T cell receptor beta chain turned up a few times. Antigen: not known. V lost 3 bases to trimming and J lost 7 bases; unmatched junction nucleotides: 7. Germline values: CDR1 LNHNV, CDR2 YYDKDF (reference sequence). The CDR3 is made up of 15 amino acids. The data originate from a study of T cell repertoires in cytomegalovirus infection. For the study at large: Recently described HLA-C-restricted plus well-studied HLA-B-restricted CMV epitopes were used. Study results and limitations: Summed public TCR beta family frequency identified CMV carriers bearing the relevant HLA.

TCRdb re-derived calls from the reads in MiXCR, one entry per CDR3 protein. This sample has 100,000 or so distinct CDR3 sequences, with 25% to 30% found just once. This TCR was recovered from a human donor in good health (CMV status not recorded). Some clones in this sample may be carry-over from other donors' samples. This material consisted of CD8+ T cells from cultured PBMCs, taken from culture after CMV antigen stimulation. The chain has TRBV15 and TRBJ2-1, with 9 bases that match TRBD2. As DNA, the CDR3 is TGTGCCACCAGCAGTCGGCGGGGGGGCCGTAATGAGCAGTTCTTC. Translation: CATSSRRGGRNEQFF. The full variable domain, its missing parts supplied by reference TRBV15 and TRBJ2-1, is DAMVIQNPRYQVTQFGKPVTLSCSQTLNHNVMYWYQQKSSQAPKLLFHYYDKDFNNEADTPDNFQSRRPNTSFCFLDIRSPGLGDTAMYLCATSSRRGGRNEQFFGPGTRLTVL.